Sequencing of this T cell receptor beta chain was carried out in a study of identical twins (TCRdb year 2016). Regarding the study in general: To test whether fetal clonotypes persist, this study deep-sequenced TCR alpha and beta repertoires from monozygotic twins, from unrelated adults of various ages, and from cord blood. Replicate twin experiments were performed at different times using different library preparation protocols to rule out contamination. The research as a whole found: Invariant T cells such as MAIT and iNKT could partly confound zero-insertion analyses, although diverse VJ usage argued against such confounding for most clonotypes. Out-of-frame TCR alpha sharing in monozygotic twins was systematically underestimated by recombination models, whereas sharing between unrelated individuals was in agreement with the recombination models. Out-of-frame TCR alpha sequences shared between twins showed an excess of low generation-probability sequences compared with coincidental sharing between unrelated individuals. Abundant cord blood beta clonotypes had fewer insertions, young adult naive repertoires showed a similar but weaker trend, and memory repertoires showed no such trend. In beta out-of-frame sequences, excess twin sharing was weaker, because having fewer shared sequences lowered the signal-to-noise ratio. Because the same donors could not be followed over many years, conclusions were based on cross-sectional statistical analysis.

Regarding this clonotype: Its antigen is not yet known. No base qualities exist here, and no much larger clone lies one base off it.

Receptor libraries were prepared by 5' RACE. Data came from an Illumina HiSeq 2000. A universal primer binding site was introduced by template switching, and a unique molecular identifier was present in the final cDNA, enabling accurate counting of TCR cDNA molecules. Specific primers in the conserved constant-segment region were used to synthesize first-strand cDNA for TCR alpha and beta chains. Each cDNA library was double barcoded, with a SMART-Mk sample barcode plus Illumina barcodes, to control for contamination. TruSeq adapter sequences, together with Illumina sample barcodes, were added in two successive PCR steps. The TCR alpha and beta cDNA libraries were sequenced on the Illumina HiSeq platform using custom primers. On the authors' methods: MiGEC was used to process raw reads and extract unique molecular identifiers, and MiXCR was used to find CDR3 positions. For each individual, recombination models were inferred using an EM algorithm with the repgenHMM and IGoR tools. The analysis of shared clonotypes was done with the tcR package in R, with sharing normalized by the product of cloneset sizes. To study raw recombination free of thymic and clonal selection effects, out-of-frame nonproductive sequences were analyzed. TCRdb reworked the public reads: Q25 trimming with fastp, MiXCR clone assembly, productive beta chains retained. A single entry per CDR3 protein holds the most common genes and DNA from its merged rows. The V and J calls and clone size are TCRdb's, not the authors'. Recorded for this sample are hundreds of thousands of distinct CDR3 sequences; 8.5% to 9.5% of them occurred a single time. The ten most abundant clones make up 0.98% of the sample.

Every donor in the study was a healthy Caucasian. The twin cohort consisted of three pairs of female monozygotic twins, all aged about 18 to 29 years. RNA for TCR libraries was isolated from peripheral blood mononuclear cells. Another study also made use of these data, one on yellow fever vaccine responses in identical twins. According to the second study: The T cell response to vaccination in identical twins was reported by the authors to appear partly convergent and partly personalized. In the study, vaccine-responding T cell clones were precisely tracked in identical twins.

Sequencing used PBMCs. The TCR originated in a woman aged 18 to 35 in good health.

The DNA sequence is TGTGCCAGCAGCTTAGCTCTTCAGGCTGGCCTTGGCGAGCAGTACTTC. This translates into CASSLALQAGLGEQYF. The chain employs TRBV7-9 and TRBJ2-7; no D segment can be confidently identified. The CDR3 contains 16 residues, cysteine and phenylalanine counted. Only the CDR3 DNA is retained, 48 bases long and in frame from the first base. The V and J ends are trimmed by 0 bases and 6 bases, leaving 18 bases between them. In the germline V gene (reference sequence), CDR1 corresponds to SEHNR and CDR2 to FQNEAQ.